This T cell receptor (beta chain) is from a study of T cell changes during pregnancy in multiple sclerosis. Profiled with immunoSEQ multiplex PCR; TCRdb holds only in-frame clones, not every one. The sample carries some 54,000 clones, just over 90% recorded once. Note on this clone: At one end, the junction sequence differs from germline, possibly due to a read error.

The source material was peripheral blood, sampled after pregnancy. The source of this sequence is a female donor with multiple sclerosis, enrolled in a pregnancy study.

The CDR3 DNA reads as TGTGCTAGCAGCCCCAGGGAGAGCGGGAGTGGGACCCAGTACTTC. Translating gives CASSPRESGSGTQYF. This chain uses TRBV7-7 with TRBJ2-5; 8 bases match TRBD2. Germline-derived CDR1 and CDR2 are SSHAT and FNYEAQ (reference sequence). There are 15 residues in the CDR3.